This TCR beta chain originates from a study of T cell responses to AZD1222 COVID-19 vaccine. CDR1 is SGHTA and CDR2 is FQGNSA in the germline V gene. The CDR3 extends over 14 amino acids. Deletions cut 6 bases from V and 1 base from J, with 12 bases between. As to this clone: Its antigen remains unidentified.

Study-wide points: At baseline, seropositivity was found in only five or six AZD1222 recipients. Once two AZD1222 doses were given, Spike-specific TCR breadth and depth went up. Donors were mostly white British, more females; clonal diversity possibly underestimated.

Sequencing used immunoSEQ multiplex PCR; TCRdb keeps in-frame clones, though not all of them. The table shows 92,000 or so clones, with about 89% occurring only once. The clonotype was recovered from an adult who received the AZD1222 COVID-19 vaccine. The rearrangement uses TRBV7-2 and TRBJ1-2, with D unresolved. This specimen was peripheral blood, taken 28 days after the second AZD1222 dose. The CDR3 nucleotides read TGTGCCAGCAGTGTTGGGAGTAGTAACTATGGCTACACCTTC. It translates to CASSVGSSNYGYTF. Filled out from reference TRBV7-2 and TRBJ1-2, the complete variable domain reads GAGVSQSPSNKVTEKGKDVELRCDPISGHTALYWYRQSLGQGLEFLIYFQGNSAPDKSGLPSDRFSAERTGGSVSTLTIQRTQQEDSAVYLCASSVGSSNYGYTFGSGTRLTVV.